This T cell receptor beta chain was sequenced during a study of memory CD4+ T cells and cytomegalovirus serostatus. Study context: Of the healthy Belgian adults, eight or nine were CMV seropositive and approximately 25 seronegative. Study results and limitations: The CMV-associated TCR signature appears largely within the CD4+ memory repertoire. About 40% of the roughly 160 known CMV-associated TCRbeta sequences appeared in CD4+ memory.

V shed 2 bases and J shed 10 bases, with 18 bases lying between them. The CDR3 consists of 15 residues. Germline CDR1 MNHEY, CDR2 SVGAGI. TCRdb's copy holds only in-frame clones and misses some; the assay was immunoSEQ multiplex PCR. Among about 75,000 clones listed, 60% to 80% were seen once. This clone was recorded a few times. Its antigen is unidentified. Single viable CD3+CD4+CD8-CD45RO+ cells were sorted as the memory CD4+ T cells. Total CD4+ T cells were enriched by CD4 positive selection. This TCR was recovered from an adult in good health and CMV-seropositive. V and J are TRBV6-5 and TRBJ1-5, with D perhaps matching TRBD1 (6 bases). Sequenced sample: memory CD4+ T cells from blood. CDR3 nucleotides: TGTGCCAGCAGTTACAGGGGGAGGGGAGGGTACCCCCAGCATTTT. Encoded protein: CASSYRGRGGYPQHF.